This T cell receptor (beta chain) came from a study of T cells in Graves' hyperthyroidism and ophthalmopathy. The study, taken as a whole, reports: The model predicted ophthalmopathy a median approximately 6.3 months before onset.

The CDR3 is 16 residues long. Per the germline V gene, CDR1 is WSHSY and CDR2 is SAAADI. This clonotype is a singleton in its sample. What it recognizes is unknown. The germline gene is not matched at one end of the junction; a read error may be the cause. Amplified TCR beta CDR3 regions came from RNA transcripts. HTBI primers were used for first-round RT-PCR of the TCR CDR3. TCRdb called the multiplex PCR reads again in MiXCR, with one record for every CDR3 protein. The data contain approximately 700,000 distinct CDR3 sequences, nearly 45% of them seen just once; the ten biggest clones take up less than 9%.

This chain links TRBV10-2 with TRBJ1-5, with 7 bases aligning to TRBD1. The specimen sequenced was peripheral blood or thyroid tissue (not recorded which). The clonotype comes from an adult man with Graves' disease, either hyperthyroidism or ophthalmopathy (not recorded which). This CDR3 reads CVSSPVTGVSGQPQHF. The CDR3 bases are TGTGTCAGCAGTCCCGTTACAGGGGTCTCAGGGCAGCCCCAGCATTTT.